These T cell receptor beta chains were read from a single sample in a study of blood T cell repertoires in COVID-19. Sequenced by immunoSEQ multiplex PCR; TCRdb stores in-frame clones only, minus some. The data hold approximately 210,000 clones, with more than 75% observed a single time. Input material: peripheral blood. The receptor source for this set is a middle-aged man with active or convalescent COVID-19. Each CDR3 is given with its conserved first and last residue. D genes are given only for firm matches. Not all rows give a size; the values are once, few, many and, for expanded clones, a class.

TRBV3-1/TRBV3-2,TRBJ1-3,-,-,TGTGCCAGCAGCCCCTCCGAGGACAGCCTATACTCTGGAAACACCATATATTTT,CASSPSEDSLYSGNTIYF
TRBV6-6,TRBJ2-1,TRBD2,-,TGTGCCAGCTCTAGCGGGGGGGATGAGCAGTTCTTC,CASSSGGDEQFF
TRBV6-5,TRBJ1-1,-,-,TGTGCCAGCCCCCCCGGCGGGCCGGGCACTGAAGCTTTCTTT,CASPPGGPGTEAFF
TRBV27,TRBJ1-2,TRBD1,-,TGTGCCAGCAGTTTATATCGAGGGCAGGGGGATGGCTACACCTTC,CASSLYRGQGDGYTF
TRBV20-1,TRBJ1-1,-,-,TGCAGTGCCCGCCCAGGGTCTGAAGCTTTCTTT,CSARPGSEAFF
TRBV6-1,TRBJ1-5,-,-,TGTGCCAGCAGTGAATTGGAGGTTCAGCCCCAGCATTTT,CASSELEVQPQHF
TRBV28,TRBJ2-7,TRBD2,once,TGTGCCAGCAGGTACAGCGGGGTTTACGAGCAGTACTTC,CASRYSGVYEQYF
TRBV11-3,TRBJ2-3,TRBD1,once,TGTGCCAGCAGCCGTGGACAGGGGGTAGGTGATACGCAGTATTTT,CASSRGQGVGDTQYF
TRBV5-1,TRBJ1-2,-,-,TGCGCCAGCAGCTTGGGAACGGGGTTGTATGGCTACACCTTC,CASSLGTGLYGYTF
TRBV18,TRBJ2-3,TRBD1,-,TGTGCCAGCTCACCGGTCGGGACAGACACAGATACGCAGTATTTT,CASSPVGTDTDTQYF
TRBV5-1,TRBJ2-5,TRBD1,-,TGCGCCAGCAGCGGGGGGACAGGGATAGAGACCCAGTACTTC,CASSGGTGIETQYF
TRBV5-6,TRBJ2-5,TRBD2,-,TGTGCCAGCAGCTACTTTAGCGGGAGGGACCCAGGGACCCAGTACTTC,CASSYFSGRDPGTQYF
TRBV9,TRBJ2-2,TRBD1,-,TGTGCCAGCAGCCTCAGAACAGGGGGCGACACCGGGGAGCTGTTTTTT,CASSLRTGGDTGELFF
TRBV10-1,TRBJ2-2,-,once,TGCGCCAGCAGTGAGGTTCCTGGGGAGCTGTTTTTT,CASSEVPGELFF
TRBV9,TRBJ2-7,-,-,TGTGCCAGCAGCGTACAGGGAAACGTTGTTTACGAGCAGTACTTC,CASSVQGNVVYEQYF
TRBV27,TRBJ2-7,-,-,TGTGCCAGCAGTTTAGCGAGCTCCTACGAGCAGTACTTC,CASSLASSYEQYF
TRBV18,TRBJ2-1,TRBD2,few,TGTGCCAGCTCCACGGGTACAACTAGCGGGACCAACAATGAGCAGTTCTTC,CASSTGTTSGTNNEQFF
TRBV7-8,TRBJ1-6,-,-,TGTGCCAGCAGCTTAGCAAGTCCGCGGCAGTATAATTCACCCCTCCACTTT,CASSLASPRQYNSPLHF
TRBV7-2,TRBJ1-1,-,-,TGTGCCAGCAGTCCGGGTATGAACACTGAAGCTTTCTTT,CASSPGMNTEAFF
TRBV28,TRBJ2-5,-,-,TGTGCCAGCAGTTCCTTAACCCTCGACAGACAAGAGACCCAGTACTTC,CASSSLTLDRQETQYF
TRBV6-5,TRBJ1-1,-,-,TGTGCCAGTCGGTTGAAGGAGGGGAACACTGAAGCTTTCTTT,CASRLKEGNTEAFF
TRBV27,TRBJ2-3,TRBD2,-,TGTGCCAGTTGCCCCCAGGCGGGAGCTGCCAATACGCAGTATTTT,CASCPQAGAANTQYF
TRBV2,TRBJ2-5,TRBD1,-,TGTGCCAGCAGAGCCGGGACAGGGAAATACGAGACCCAGTACTTC,CASRAGTGKYETQYF
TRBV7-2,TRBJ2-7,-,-,TGTGCCAGCAGCTTAGCCCCGGGTGGCCCGACCTACGAGCAGTACTTC,CASSLAPGGPTYEQYF
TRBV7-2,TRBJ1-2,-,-,TGTGCCAGCAGCTTTATTATTGTCGATGGCTACACCTTC,CASSFIIVDGYTF
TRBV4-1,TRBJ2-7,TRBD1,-,TGCGCCAGCAGCCAAGATAGGGGGCCAGTCTACGAGCAGTACTTC,CASSQDRGPVYEQYF
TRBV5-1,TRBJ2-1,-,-,TGCGCCAGCAGTGGGGTCAGGGGTCTGAATGAGCAGTTCTTC,CASSGVRGLNEQFF
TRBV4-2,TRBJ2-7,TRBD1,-,TGTGCCAGCAGCCGGGGACAGGGGTTAGGGTACGAGCAGTACTTC,CASSRGQGLGYEQYF
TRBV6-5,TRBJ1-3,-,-,TGTGCCAGCAGTTCCGGACTGGACTACTCTGGAAACACCATATATTTT,CASSSGLDYSGNTIYF
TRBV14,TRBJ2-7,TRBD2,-,TGTGCCAGCAGCTTAGCGGGATATCCCTACGAGCAGTACTTC,CASSLAGYPYEQYF
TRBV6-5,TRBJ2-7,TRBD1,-,TGTGCCAGCAGTACGGACAGGAGATACGAGCAGTACTTC,CASSTDRRYEQYF
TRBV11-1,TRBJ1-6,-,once,TGTGCCAGCAGCTTAGGGCCATCACCCCTCCACTTT,CASSLGPSPLHF
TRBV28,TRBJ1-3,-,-,TGTGCCAGCAGTGTTACAGGGCAAACGAAAGGAAACACCATATATTTT,CASSVTGQTKGNTIYF
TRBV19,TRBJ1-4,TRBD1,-,TGTGCCAGTAGTACCCAGGACAGGGATGGTGAAAAACTGTTTTTT,CASSTQDRDGEKLFF
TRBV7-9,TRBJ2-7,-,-,TGTGCCAGCAGACCGGACGAGCAGTACTTC,CASRPDEQYF
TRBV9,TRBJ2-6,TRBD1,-,TGTGCCAGCAGCCCCGGGACAGGGAAGCTTACCGGGGCCAACGTCCTGACTTTC,CASSPGTGKLTGANVLTF
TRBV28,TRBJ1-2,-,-,TGTGCCAGCAGCCCTCCTCGGGCTAACTATGGCTACACCTTC,CASSPPRANYGYTF
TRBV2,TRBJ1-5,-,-,TGTGCCAGCACTGGGACACGGGATCAGCCCCAGCATTTT,CASTGTRDQPQHF
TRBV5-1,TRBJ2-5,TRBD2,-,TGCGCCAGCAGCTTTCTTACGATGGGGACTAGCGGAGAGACCCAGTACTTC,CASSFLTMGTSGETQYF
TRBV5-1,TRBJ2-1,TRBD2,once,TGCGCCAGCAGCTTGGTTCTCGGACTAGCGGGAGGGCATGAGCAGTTCTTC,CASSLVLGLAGGHEQFF
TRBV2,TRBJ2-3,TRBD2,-,TGTGCCAGCAGGTCTAGAGCGGGGGTTGTCAAAGATACGCAGTATTTT,CASRSRAGVVKDTQYF
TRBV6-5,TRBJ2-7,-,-,TGTGCCAGCAGTTATACAGGGCGCCCCTACGAGCAGTACTTC,CASSYTGRPYEQYF
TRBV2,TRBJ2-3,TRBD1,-,TGTGCCACAGACAGGGGCGCAGATACGCAGTATTTT,CATDRGADTQYF
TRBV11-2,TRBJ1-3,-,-,TGTGCCAGCCAAGCTTGGAGCAGAGGATCTGGAAACACCATATATTTT,CASQAWSRGSGNTIYF